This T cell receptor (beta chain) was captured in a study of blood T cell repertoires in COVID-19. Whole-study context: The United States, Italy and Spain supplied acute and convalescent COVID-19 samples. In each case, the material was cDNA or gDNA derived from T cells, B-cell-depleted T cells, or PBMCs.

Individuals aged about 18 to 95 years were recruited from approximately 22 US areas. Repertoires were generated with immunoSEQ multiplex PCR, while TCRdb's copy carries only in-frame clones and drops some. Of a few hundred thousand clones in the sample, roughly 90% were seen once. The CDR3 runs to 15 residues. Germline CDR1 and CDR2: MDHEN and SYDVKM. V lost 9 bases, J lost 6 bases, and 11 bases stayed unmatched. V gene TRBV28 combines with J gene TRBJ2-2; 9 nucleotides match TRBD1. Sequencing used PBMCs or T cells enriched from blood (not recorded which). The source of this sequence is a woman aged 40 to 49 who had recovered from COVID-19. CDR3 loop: CASHSGDRVPGELFF. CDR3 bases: TGTGCCAGTCACTCCGGGGACAGGGTTCCCGGGGAGCTGTTTTTT.